This T cell receptor (beta chain) appears in the sequencing data of a study of cytomegalovirus exposure and HLA in healthy donors. On this clone: Its target is not known.

J gave up 7 bases and V 1 base, and 10 bases lay outside the gene matches. Germline values: CDR1 MGHRA, CDR2 YSYEKL. The CDR3 covers 16 residues. General study points: Donors were assumed by presence/absence analyses to have roughly uniform sequencing depth. The study had only CMV serostatus as immune exposure information.

PCR primers comprised 60 Vbeta and 13 Jbeta primers. Sequencing was performed with immunoSEQ multiplex PCR; in TCRdb, only in-frame clones are kept and a portion is missing. The table records around 130,000 clones, roughly four fifths of them present only once. This chain connects TRBV4-1 to TRBJ1-2; 9 bases match TRBD1. This TCR derives from a woman aged 40-49 years in good health and CMV-seropositive. The specimen was PBMCs. CDR3 protein: CASSQVVGGQGFGYTF. The CDR3 bases are TGCGCCAGCAGCCAAGTTGTCGGTGGACAGGGGTTTGGCTACACCTTC.